This T cell receptor beta chain stems from a study of T cells in Graves' hyperthyroidism and ophthalmopathy. This clonotype was detected ten times or more. RNA transcripts yielded amplified TCR beta CDR3 regions. Initially, a first-round RT-PCR of the TCR CDR3 employed the HTBI primer set. TCRdb independently ran MiXCR on the multiplex PCR reads; one entry per CDR3 protein. The profile shows under 400,000 distinct CDR3 sequences, roughly 13% of them singletons. Patients were aged 18 to 65, had disease duration under 2 months, and had newly diagnosed hyperthyroidism. Exclusion of patients followed from uncontrolled infection, other autoimmune disease, pregnancy or lactation. Germline V lookup: CDR1 MNHEY, CDR2 SMNVEV (reference sequence). The CDR3 sequence is 15 residues long. V shed 6 bases and J shed 2 bases, with 17 bases lying between them.

Input material: blood. The genes are TRBV27 and TRBJ2-7, with a weak D call TRBD2 (5 bases). This TCR was recovered from a woman in her sixties or seventies with Graves' hyperthyroidism. The CDR3, as DNA: TGTGCCAGCAGACAAGACTATACCGCCGCCTACGAGCAGTACTTC. As protein: CASRQDYTAAYEQYF.